This T cell receptor beta chain comes out of a study of vaccination and CD4 T cells after COVID-19. Study summary: The stimulus for the cells was overlapping spike peptides derived from SARS-CoV-2, HCoV-NL63, HCoV-OC43 and HCoV-229E.

CDR3 length: 13 amino acids. V was cut by 4 bases and J by 10 bases, with 13 bases left in between. Germline V gives CDR1 MNHEY, CDR2 SVGAGI. Once obtained from cultured CD4+ T cells, the DNA was sequenced using the Oncomine TCR Beta short-read assay. TCRdb recomputed calls from the PCR reads with MiXCR, one row per CDR3 protein. Of about 15,000 distinct CDR3 sequences in the sample, about 47% are singletons; the top ten hold more than 15%. About this clonotype itself: Its antigen is not identified.

The treatment: approximately 10-day PBMC culture with coronavirus spike peptide pools or control peptides (ViraFEST assay). Before TCRs were sequenced, ViraFEST expanded antigen-specific T cells with peptide pools. The dates of positive PCR tests extended from March through December 2020 and came before the US Alpha, Beta and Delta variants. Whole-study results and caveats: Vaccine-specific clones in convalescent patients were spike mono-reactive in 304 of 307 cases.

The sample taken for sequencing was CD4+ T cells from blood, cultured in vitro. The receptor was derived from a human donor who had recovered from COVID-19. The chain uses TRBV6-5 and TRBJ1-4, with D uncertain. The DNA for the CDR3 is TGTGCCAGCAGTTCTCAACCGGACGGAAAACTGTTTTTT. Amino acids: CASSSQPDGKLFF.